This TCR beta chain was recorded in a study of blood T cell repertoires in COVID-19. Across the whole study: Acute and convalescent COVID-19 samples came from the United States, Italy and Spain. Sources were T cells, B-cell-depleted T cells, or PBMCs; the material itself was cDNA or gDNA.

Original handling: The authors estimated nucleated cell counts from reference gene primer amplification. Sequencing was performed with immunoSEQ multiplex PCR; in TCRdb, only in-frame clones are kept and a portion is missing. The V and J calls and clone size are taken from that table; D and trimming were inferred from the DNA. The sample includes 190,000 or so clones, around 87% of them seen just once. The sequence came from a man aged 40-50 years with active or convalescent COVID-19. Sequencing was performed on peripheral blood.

The CDR3 coding sequence is TGTGCCAGCAGTCCTTGGGGACAGGGGGCAGCCTACGAGCAGTACTTC. It yields the protein CASSPWGQGAAYEQYF. The J gene is TRBJ2-7, the V gene TRBV28; 12 bases are shared with TRBD1. The CDR3 extends over 16 amino acids. Losses at the gene ends were 5 bases for V and 2 bases for J; bases not matched to a gene: 7. Germline-derived CDR1 and CDR2 are MDHEN and SYDVKM.